These 24 T cell receptor beta chains were sequenced from one sample in a study of blood T cells in healthy people across ages. Alongside a J-beta primer mix, a sample-barcoded 5' primer served in a second PCR lasting about 7 to 12 cycles. Using its own MiXCR run on the 5' RACE reads, TCRdb lists one record per CDR3 protein. The table has about 1,600,000 distinct CDR3 sequences, around 42% seen once; the top ten hold roughly 7.9%. Sequencing was performed on blood. The receptors derive from a young woman in good health.

This chain links TRBV14 with TRBJ2-7, with 8 bases aligning to TRBD1. The ends lost 4 bases at V and 4 bases at J; junction bases unmatched: 9. The CDR3 has 15 amino acids. Germline V gene sequence: CDR1 SGHDN, CDR2 FVKESK. The CDR3 region is CASSLLGTGVYEQYF. The CDR3 DNA follows: TGTGCCAGCAGCCTGCTCGGGACAGGTGTTTACGAGCAGTACTTC.

V gene TRBV7-2 combines with J gene TRBJ2-2, with 12 bases lining up with TRBD1. The CDR3 sequence is 17 residues long. Per germline, CDR1 SGHTA and CDR2 FQGNSA. V was clipped by 0 bases and J by 6 bases; unmatched bases: 5. The CDR3 here is CASSLATGTGGSGELFF. The CDR3, as DNA: TGTGCCAGCAGCTTAGCGACCGGGACAGGGGGCTCCGGGGAGCTGTTTTTT.

This clonotype was picked up a small number of times. This chain joins TRBV9 and TRBJ1-1; D is uncertain. The ends were cut back, 4 bases at V and 8 bases at J, with 12 bases in the middle. The germline gives CDR1 SGDLS, CDR2 YYNGEE. This CDR3 comprises 12 residues. CDR3 DNA sequence: TGTGCCAGCAGCTCACTAGGAGGGGAAGCTTTCTTT. The encoded protein is CASSSLGGEAFF.

CDR3 nucleotide sequence: TGTGCCAGCAGTTGTGTAACAGGGTATGGCTACACCTTC. Amino acids: CASSCVTGYGYTF. This chain uses TRBV12-3 or TRBV12-4 with TRBJ1-2; D perhaps matches TRBD1 (6 bases). The V end was cut by 4 bases, the J end by 5 bases, with 11 bases between. This CDR3 is built from 13 residues.

In its sample, this clonotype was seen a few times. The chain has TRBV7-2 and TRBJ2-7, with 10 bases matching TRBD2. Germline trimming cut 5 bases from V and 3 bases from J; bases unmatched to any gene: 10. The CDR3 extends over 16 amino acids. CDR1 SGHTA and CDR2 FQGNSA come from the germline V gene. CDR3 sequence reads: CASSPITLAGVYEQYF. CDR3 in DNA: TGTGCCAGCAGCCCCATAACCCTAGCGGGAGTCTACGAGCAGTACTTC.

The CDR3 DNA reads as TGTGCCAGCAGTGCCCCAGGGAAGAGTGAGCAGTACTTC. Translating it yields CASSAPGKSEQYF. The chain carries TRBV12-3 or TRBV12-4 and TRBJ2-7; D may be TRBD1 (5 bases). The V end lost 5 bases, the J end lost 7 bases, and 15 bases lay between the germline ends. The CDR3 runs 13 residues.

This clonotype has a handful of counts. This chain uses TRBV29-1 with TRBJ1-5, with a weak D call TRBD1 (6 bases). Germline values: CDR1 SQVTM, CDR2 ANQGSEA. Trimming took 7 bases from V and 6 from J, leaving 16 bases between them. This CDR3 region has 13 residues. CDR3 in amino acids: CSAGGAEGQPQHF. The DNA of the CDR3 is TGCAGCGCCGGGGGGGCGGAAGGTCAGCCCCAGCATTTT.

This chain uses TRBV29-1 with TRBJ2-7; maybe TRBD2 (6 bases). The V end was cut by 5 bases, the J end by 1 base, with 12 bases between. This CDR3 comprises 13 residues. Per the germline V gene, CDR1 is SQVTM and CDR2 is ANQGSEA. The CDR3 here is CSVKAGTSYEQYF. The CDR3 DNA reads TGCAGCGTTAAAGCCGGGACTTCCTACGAGCAGTACTTC.

This clonotype came up a few times. The gene calls are TRBV12-3 or TRBV12-4 and TRBJ2-7; D gene unclear. This CDR3 comprises 13 residues. Deletions cut 2 bases from V and 2 bases from J, with 7 bases between. This CDR3 is CASSLQKPYEQYF. In nucleotides, the CDR3 is TGTGCCAGCAGTTTACAGAAACCCTACGAGCAGTACTTC.

The chain uses TRBV6-6 and TRBJ1-1; 8 bases match TRBD1. The J segment lost 0 bases and the V segment lost 6 bases, leaving 3 bases of the junction unmatched. From germline, CDR1 is MNHNY and CDR2 SVGAGI (reference sequence). The CDR3 sequence is 14 residues long. The CDR3 DNA sequence: TGTGCCAGCAGAGGACAGGGAGTGAACACTGAAGCTTTCTTT. This translates into CASRGQGVNTEAFF.

The chain carries TRBV5-1 and TRBJ2-2; D gene ambiguous. V shed 0 bases and J shed 4 bases, with 13 bases lying between them. Germline CDR1 SGHRS, CDR2 YFSETQ. This CDR3 has 16 residues. CDR3 sequence: CASSLVAQNPTGELFF. In DNA form, the CDR3 reads TGCGCCAGCAGCTTGGTTGCCCAGAACCCCACCGGGGAGCTGTTTTTT.

The rearrangement links TRBV7-2 to TRBJ2-7; the match to TRBD2 covers 7 bases. V shed 4 bases and J 6 bases; nucleotides not matched to a gene: 6. Germline CDR1 and CDR2: SGHTA and FQGNSA. The CDR3 contains 13 residues. The CDR3 here is CASSSLAEIEQYF. CDR3 DNA: TGTGCCAGCAGCTCTCTAGCGGAGATCGAGCAGTACTTC.

The chain links TRBV20-1 to TRBJ2-3, with D possibly matching TRBD2 (6 bases). The CDR3 is 15 residues long. Germline V CDR1 and CDR2: DFQATT, SNEGSKA (reference sequence). The V and J ends lost 5 bases and 2 bases respectively, with 17 bases between them. The CDR3 DNA follows: TGCAGTGCTGGAGCCCCGGGACTGTACACAGATACGCAGTATTTT. It specifies CSAGAPGLYTDTQYF.

V is TRBV6-2 or TRBV6-3 and J is TRBJ1-5; possible D gene TRBD1, 6 bases. CDR3 length: 14 residues. Germline V gives CDR1 MNHEY, CDR2 SVGEGT. V lost 5 bases to trimming and J lost 7 bases, with 15 bases between them. CDR3 region: CASSPGEVGQPQHF. CDR3 DNA sequence: TGTGCCAGCAGTCCAGGGGAGGTAGGACAGCCCCAGCATTTT.

This rearrangement joins TRBV20-1 to TRBJ2-1, with D unclear. Near its end, the DNA agrees better with TRBJ2-7, so the J call may be wrong. This CDR3 spans 14 amino acids. The germline CDR1 and CDR2 sequences are DFQATT and SNEGSKA (reference sequence). CDR3 amino acids: CSVKAETSYNEQYF. Written as DNA, the CDR3 is TGCAGTGTTAAGGCGGAGACCTCCTACAATGAGCAGTACTTC.

This clonotype appeared many times. The V call is TRBV7-2, the J call TRBJ2-4; the D gene is possibly TRBD2 (6 bases). The CDR3 has 13 residues. The germline CDR1 and CDR2 sequences are SGHTA and FQGNSA. V lost 8 bases and J lost 4, with 12 bases in between. DNA of the CDR3: TGTGCCAGCGGTGTTGGGGGGAAAAACATTCAGTACTTC. Its translation is CASGVGGKNIQYF.

The chain links TRBV12-3 or TRBV12-4 to TRBJ1-2, with TRBD1 identical over 8 bases. The length of the CDR3 is 17 residues. V lost 5 bases, J lost 2 bases, and 13 bases stayed unmatched. DNA for the CDR3: TGTGCCAGCAGTCAAAAGCCTGACAGGGGACCAAACTATGGCTACACCTTC. Its translation: CASSQKPDRGPNYGYTF.

This rearrangement joins TRBV7-9 to TRBJ2-7; TRBD1 agrees at 10 bases. CDR1 is SEHNR, CDR2 FQNEAQ, per germline (reference sequence). The CDR3 has 15 residues. Losses at the gene ends were 6 bases for V and 2 bases for J; bases not matched to a gene: 7. The CDR3 DNA reads as TGTGCCAGCAGTCGCAGGACAGGGGGGACCTACGAGCAGTACTTC. This codes for CASSRRTGGTYEQYF.

The chain recombines TRBV4-1 with TRBJ2-3; 10 bases match TRBD2. Germline V gene lookup returns CDR1 MGHRA and CDR2 YSYEKL. The V and J ends lost 4 bases and 7 bases, in that order; junction bases with no gene match: 17. The CDR3 is 18 amino acids. CDR3 DNA sequence: TGCGCCAGCAGCCCGCAGGCTAGCGGGGGCGAGGGCGCGTATACGCAGTATTTT. This encodes CASSPQASGGEGAYTQYF.

The chain joins TRBV4-1 to TRBJ1-5; TRBD1 matches at 7 bases. After removal of 1 base from V and 2 bases from J, the junction contained 5 bases not matched to a gene. The CDR3 runs to 16 residues. CDR1 MGHRA and CDR2 YSYEKL come from the germline V gene. The CDR3 sequence is CASSQVWQGGNQPQHF. CDR3 sequence (DNA): TGCGCCAGCAGCCAAGTTTGGCAGGGGGGCAATCAGCCCCAGCATTTT.

The chain couples TRBV2 to TRBJ2-7; TRBD1 matches 8 bases. The J segment lost 7 bases and the V segment lost 2 bases, leaving 4 bases of the junction unmatched. The CDR3 is made up of 13 amino acids. Germline loops: CDR1 SNHLY, CDR2 FYNNEI. The CDR3 DNA reads as TGTGCCAGCAGTGAACAGGGGGCGAGTGAGCAGTACTTC. Translated: CASSEQGASEQYF.

This clonotype occurred a few times. The genes are TRBV10-2 and TRBJ1-2, with 8 bases matching TRBD1. The CDR3 spans 13 residues. CDR1 is WSHSY and CDR2 is SAAADI in the germline V gene. V trimming: 7 bases; J trimming: 4 bases; junction bases outside the gene matches: 5. CDR3 region: CASTGGEIYGYTF. In DNA form, the CDR3 reads TGCGCCAGCACAGGGGGCGAGATCTATGGCTACACCTTC.

The genes are TRBV6-2 or TRBV6-3 and TRBJ2-4; TRBD2 might be the D (5 bases). The DNA end favors TRBJ2-7, so the J call may be wrong. The length of the CDR3 is 18 residues. Per the germline V gene, CDR1 is MNHEY and CDR2 is SVGEGT. This CDR3 reads CASSYRRGTQLIRHEQYF. The CDR3 DNA is TGTGCCAGCAGTTACCGTCGGGGAACCCAACTTATTCGACACGAGCAGTACTTC.

The sample holds a few counts of this clonotype. This chain joins TRBV12-3 or TRBV12-4 and TRBJ1-2; TRBD1 aligns across 9 bases. V gave up 6 bases and J gave up 4 bases; unmatched junction bases: 9. This CDR3 contains 15 residues. Here the CDR3 reads CASRRDRVNSYGYTF. The CDR3, as DNA: TGTGCCAGCAGACGGGACAGGGTCAATAGCTATGGCTACACCTTC.